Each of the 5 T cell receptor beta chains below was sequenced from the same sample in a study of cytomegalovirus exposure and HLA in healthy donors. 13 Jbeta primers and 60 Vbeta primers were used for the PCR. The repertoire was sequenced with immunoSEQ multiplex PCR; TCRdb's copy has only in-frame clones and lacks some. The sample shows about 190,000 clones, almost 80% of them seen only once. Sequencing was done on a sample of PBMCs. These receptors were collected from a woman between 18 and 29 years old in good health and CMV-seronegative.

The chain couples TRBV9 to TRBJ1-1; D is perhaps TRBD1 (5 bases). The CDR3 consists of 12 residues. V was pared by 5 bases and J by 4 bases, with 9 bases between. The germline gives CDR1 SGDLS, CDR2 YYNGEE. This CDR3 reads CASRGTGTEAFF. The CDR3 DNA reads TGTGCCAGCAGGGGAACAGGCACTGAAGCTTTCTTT.

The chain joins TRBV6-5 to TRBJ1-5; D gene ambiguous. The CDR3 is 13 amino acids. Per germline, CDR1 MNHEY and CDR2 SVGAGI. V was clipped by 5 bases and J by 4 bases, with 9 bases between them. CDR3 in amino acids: CASSEARNQPQHF. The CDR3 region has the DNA TGTGCCAGCAGTGAAGCACGGAATCAGCCCCAGCATTTT.

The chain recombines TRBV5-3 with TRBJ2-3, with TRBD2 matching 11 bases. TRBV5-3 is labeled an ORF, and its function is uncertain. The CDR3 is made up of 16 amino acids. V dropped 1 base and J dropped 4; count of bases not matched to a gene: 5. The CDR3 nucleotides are TGTGCCAGAAGCTTGATTCTAGCGGGAGGTCCAGATACGCAGTATTTT. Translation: CARSLILAGGPDTQYF.

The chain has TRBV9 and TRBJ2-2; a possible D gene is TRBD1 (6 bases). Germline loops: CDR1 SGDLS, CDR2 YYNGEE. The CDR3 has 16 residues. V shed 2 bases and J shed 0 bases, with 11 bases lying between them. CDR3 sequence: CASSVNRESNTGELFF. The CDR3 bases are TGTGCCAGCAGCGTCAACAGGGAGTCGAACACCGGGGAGCTGTTTTTT.

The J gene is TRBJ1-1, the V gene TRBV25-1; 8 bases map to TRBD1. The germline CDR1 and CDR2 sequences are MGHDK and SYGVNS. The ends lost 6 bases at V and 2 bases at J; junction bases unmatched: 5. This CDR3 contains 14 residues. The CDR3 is CASRDRGENTEAFF. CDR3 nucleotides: TGTGCCAGCAGAGACAGGGGAGAAAACACTGAAGCTTTCTTT.